The 7 T cell receptor beta chains reported below all come from one sample, sequenced in a study of STAT5B mutations in CD4+ large granular lymphocyte leukemia. Here immunoSEQ multiplex PCR was the method, and the copy in TCRdb shows in-frame clones only, minus some. This table has some 40,000 clones, approximately 85% appearing once. Sequenced: CD4+ T cells from blood buffy coats. These receptors were taken from a human donor in good health.

This rearrangement joins TRBV11-3 to TRBJ2-7; 13 nucleotides match TRBD2. Looked up from germline, CDR1 is SGHNT and CDR2 is YENEEA. The CDR3 is 15 residues long. The V segment lost 6 bases and the J segment 1 base; nucleotides outside the gene matches: 3. CDR3 amino acids: CASSQGLAGSYEQYF. CDR3 nucleotides: TGTGCCAGCAGTCAGGGACTAGCGGGATCCTACGAGCAGTACTTC.

The V and J genes are TRBV9 and TRBJ2-3; D unresolved. CDR1 and CDR2 from the germline V gene are SGDLS and YYNGEE. Trimming shortened V by 2 bases and J by 0 bases, and 13 bases separated the two germline ends. The CDR3 loop spans 16 amino acids. The CDR3 DNA follows: TGTGCCAGCAGCGTCCTTCACACGAGTAGCACAGATACGCAGTATTTT. As protein: CASSVLHTSSTDTQYF.

V usage is TRBV28 and J usage is TRBJ2-2, with 7 bases fitting TRBD1. V lost 10 bases, J lost 5 bases, and 13 bases stayed unmatched. Per the germline V gene, CDR1 is MDHEN and CDR2 is SYDVKM. This CDR3 spans 15 amino acids. CDR3: CATSRGGQKTGELFF. The CDR3 bases are TGTGCCACCTCCCGAGGGGGACAGAAAACCGGGGAGCTGTTTTTT.

The chain links TRBV11-3 to TRBJ2-7, with TRBD2 as a possible D gene (6 bases). The CDR3 covers 17 residues. CDR1 is SGHNT, CDR2 YENEEA, per germline. Trimming stripped 1 base from V and 2 bases from J, with 18 bases between. This CDR3 is CASSLGTGSGIPYEQYF. CDR3 nucleotides: TGTGCCAGCAGCTTAGGTACTGGTAGCGGCATCCCCTACGAGCAGTACTTC.

CDR3 sequence (DNA): TGTGCCAGCAGTACAGCCTACGAGCAGTACTTC. Protein: CASSTAYEQYF. V and J are TRBV6-6 and TRBJ2-5; the D is unclear. The J call is in doubt because the DNA end fits TRBJ2-7 better. In germline, CDR1 is MNHNY, CDR2 SVGAGI (reference sequence). This CDR3 spans 11 amino acids.

This chain joins TRBV5-1 and TRBJ2-5; no clear D. V was clipped by 0 bases and J by 0 bases, with 6 bases between them. From germline, CDR1 is SGHRS and CDR2 YFSETQ. This CDR3 is built from 14 residues. CDR3 DNA: TGCGCCAGCAGCTTGGGCAGGTACCAAGAGACCCAGTACTTC. Translation: CASSLGRYQETQYF.

The rearrangement links TRBV5-6 to TRBJ1-5, with a possible D match to TRBD1 (6 bases). The CDR3 totals 15 residues. With 4 bases removed from V and 2 bases from J, the gap between germline ends came to 13 bases. From germline, CDR1 is SGHDT and CDR2 YYEEEE. CDR3 in amino acids: CASSGGTLGNQPQHF. CDR3 coding DNA: TGTGCCAGCAGCGGGGGGACACTGGGCAATCAGCCCCAGCATTTT.